The rows below give T cell receptor beta chains drawn from one sample of a study of human T cells and chemical hapten exposure. TCRdb redid the calling of the RACE reads with MiXCR, one entry per CDR3 protein. Among just over 350,000 distinct CDR3 sequences listed, 6% to 7% were seen once. Material: whole blood, obtained in connection with sensitization to the hapten diphenylcyclopropenone (DPC). The receptors come from a woman aged 18-29 years with alopecia areata. Some clones in this sample may be carry-over from other donors' samples. CDR3s leave out the opening cysteine and the closing phenylalanine or tryptophan.

>13|TRBV6-4|TRBJ2-3
ASSANGDGTDTQY
>13|TRBV20-1|TRBJ2-7
SARDDPGGPYEQY
>17|TRBV12-3/TRBV12-4|TRBJ1-3
ASSRGPHRLETTSHTIY
>11|TRBV2|TRBJ1-5
ASSEIREQPQH
>8|TRBV29-1|TRBJ2-5
SVLKETQY
>12|TRBV6-6|TRBJ2-1
ASSYSAHADEQF
>14|TRBV10-1|TRBJ2-1
ASSVLRDRAYNEQF
>15|TRBV4-1|TRBJ2-5
ASSQDGLAGAQETQY
>12|TRBV20-1|TRBJ1-1
SATLQGLGTEAF
>9|TRBV29-1|TRBJ2-1
SVGTGVEQF
>11|TRBV10-3|TRBJ2-5
AISPDTQETQY
>10|TRBV29-1|TRBJ1-1
SVVWGNTEAF
>9|TRBV18|TRBJ2-3
ASSQQDTQY
>13|TRBV4-3|TRBJ1-1
ASSQGPNRNTEAF
>17|TRBV6-1|TRBJ1-6
ASSEWGVEARSYNSPLH
>15|TRBV3-1|TRBJ2-1
ASSTHSAGGRNNEQF
>10|TRBV10-3|TRBJ1-1
AVRGHNTEAF
>13|TRBV5-4|TRBJ2-1
ASSTFGGSYNEQF
>11|TRBV7-9|TRBJ1-5
ASSLARGQPQH
>11|TRBV20-1|TRBJ2-3
SGYGTATDTQY
>12|TRBV7-2|TRBJ1-1
ASSSGTGHTEAF
>15|TRBV12-3/TRBV12-4|TRBJ1-5
ASSTLLAPGSNQPQH
>11|TRBV14|TRBJ1-1
ASSPGQSLEAF
>12|TRBV12-3/TRBV12-4|TRBJ2-1
ASRGGGIYNEQF
>12|TRBV7-9|TRBJ1-6
ASRSTGGGSPLH
>15|TRBV7-3|TRBJ1-6
ASSLIGGVGMNSPLH
>10|TRBV29-1|TRBJ2-7
SVEIQGDEQY
>13|TRBV4-3|TRBJ1-1
ATRNRGLESTEAF
>9|TRBV6-2/TRBV6-3|TRBJ1-1
ASSGGSQAF
>11|TRBV7-6|TRBJ1-2
ASSFAGGYGYT
>13|TRBV18|TRBJ2-3
ASSPIGGAADTQY
>13|TRBV6-2/TRBV6-3|TRBJ1-5
ASSYFDRGNQPQH
>13|TRBV9|TRBJ1-5
ASSQSGDANQLQH
>12|TRBV5-1|TRBJ1-6
ASSPTPGNSPLH
>15|TRBV12-3/TRBV12-4|TRBJ1-3
ASSLSLGALSGNTIY
>15|TRBV6-2/TRBV6-3|TRBJ1-1
ASSYFILSGANTEAF
>11|TRBV12-3/TRBV12-4|TRBJ1-1
ASKTDKNTEAF